The clone carrying this TCR beta chain occurred a few times. The data belong to a study of control samples from healthy donors and cancer patients. The table came from immunoSEQ multiplex PCR; TCRdb's copy has only in-frame clones and leaves some out. The sample comprises about 170,000 clones, just under 95% of which are singletons, and over 3.5% rests with the top ten. V was cut by 6 bases and J by 6 bases, with 13 bases left in between. This CDR3 has 13 residues. CDR1 is SGHDN and CDR2 is FVKESK in the germline V gene. The sequence was collected from a woman in her sixties in good health. Sequencing was performed on blood. The rearrangement uses TRBV14 and TRBJ2-3; D is unclear. In DNA form, the CDR3 reads TGTGCCAGCAGTTATAACCGCAGGGATACGCAGTATTTT. Amino acid sequence: CASSYNRRDTQYF.